This T cell receptor (beta chain) was sequenced in a study of blood T cell repertoires in COVID-19. At the level of the study: The samples span acute and convalescent COVID-19 from the United States, Italy and Spain.

This clone occurred once. Authors' analysis steps: Amplifying reference gene primers gave estimates of nucleated cell counts. Produced via immunoSEQ multiplex PCR; TCRdb's table is partial and in-frame only. Clonal size and the V and J genes are those of that table, whereas D and trimming came from the DNA. This table holds some 380,000 clones, 90% found once. Trimming shortened V by 4 bases and J by 3 bases, and 12 bases separated the two germline ends. This CDR3 is built from 14 residues. Germline V gene data show CDR1 as MNHEY and CDR2 as SMNVEV (reference sequence). This chain links TRBV27 with TRBJ1-2; D possibly corresponds to TRBD1 (6 bases). Material for sequencing was peripheral blood. This TCR was sampled from a young man with active or convalescent COVID-19. For the CDR3, the DNA is TGTGCCAGCAGTTCCATCAGGGGAGACTATGGCTACACCTTC. Its translation: CASSSIRGDYGYTF.